This is a list of T cell receptor beta chains from one sample in a study of blood T cell repertoires in COVID-19. Some clones are missing from TCRdb's copy, which holds only in-frame ones; the method was immunoSEQ multiplex PCR. Here the sample spans 95,000 or so clones, 86% being singletons. Specimen: peripheral blood. These TCRs come from a man older than 75 with active or convalescent COVID-19. CDR3s include the opening cysteine and the closing phenylalanine or tryptophan. The D gene is left open where the match is weak. Not every row has a clone size; where given, it reads once, few, many or a size class.

>TRBD2|TRBV28|-|TRBJ2-7
CASSSGGIYEQYF
TGTGCCAGCAGTTCCGGGGGGATCTACGAGCAGTACTTC
>-|TRBV11-3|-|TRBJ2-7
CASSLELAYEQYF
TGTGCCAGCAGCTTAGAGTTAGCCTACGAGCAGTACTTC
>-|TRBV4-2|once|TRBJ1-2
CASSPRDKDKANYGYTF
TGTGCCAGCAGCCCCCGAGATAAGGACAAAGCTAACTATGGCTACACCTTC
>TRBD2|TRBV4-1|-|TRBJ2-5
CASSQGGLAGGPWETQYF
TGCGCCAGCAGCCAAGGGGGACTAGCGGGAGGGCCGTGGGAGACCCAGTACTTC
>TRBD2|TRBV10-3|-|TRBJ2-7
CAISPTSGRTLEQYF
TGTGCCATCAGTCCGACTAGCGGGAGAACCCTCGAGCAGTACTTC
>-|TRBV6-5|-|TRBJ1-1
CASSLGGGRGTEAFF
TGTGCCAGCAGTCTAGGCGGGGGGCGCGGAACTGAAGCTTTCTTT
>-|TRBV11-2|-|TRBJ1-6
CASSRRDMSSYNSPLHF
TGTGCCAGCAGCCGCCGGGACATGTCCTCCTATAATTCACCCCTCCACTTT
>-|TRBV19|-|TRBJ2-1
CASSIVSGNEQFF
TGTGCCAGTAGTATAGTCAGCGGGAATGAGCAGTTCTTC
>-|TRBV9|-|TRBJ2-1
CASSVADYYNEQFF
TGTGCCAGCAGCGTAGCGGACTACTACAATGAGCAGTTCTTC
>TRBD2|TRBV3-1/TRBV3-2|-|TRBJ2-3
CASSQGGLAAPWGTDTQYF
TGTGCCAGCAGCCAAGGAGGTCTAGCGGCCCCATGGGGCACAGATACGCAGTATTTT